Listed here are 17 T cell receptor beta chains from one sample, sequenced in a study of T cells expressing NK-cell markers. TCRdb re-analyzed the 5' RACE reads; it lists each CDR3 protein once, without DNA. The listing records some 300,000 distinct CDR3 sequences. Sequencing was carried out using blood T cells: a sorted CD56 or NKG2C T cell subset, CD4+ or CD8+ T cells, or bulk PBMC T cells (not recorded which). These receptors originate from a young man in good health.

This chain joins TRBV12-3 or TRBV12-4 and TRBJ2-2; as DNA is missing, the TRBD2 call by TCRdb cannot be tested. This CDR3 contains 15 residues. CDR3 protein: CATGASGKMPGELFF.

The V gene is TRBV7-3, the J gene TRBJ2-3; TCRdb gives TRBD1 as the D gene, but with no DNA this cannot be confirmed. Germline V gives CDR1 SGHTA, CDR2 FQGTGA. The CDR3 is 17 amino acids. The CDR3 protein is CASSPTGGAASSLAQYF. Full variable domain (rest looked up from reference TRBV7-3 and TRBJ2-3): GAGVSQTPSNKVTEKGKYVELRCDPISGHTALYWYRQSLGQGPEFLIYFQGTGAADDSGLPNDRFFAVRPEGSVSTLKIQRTERGDSAVYLCASSPTGGAASSLAQYFGPGTRLTVL.

This chain connects TRBV20-1 to TRBJ2-3. The germline CDR1 and CDR2 sequences are DFQATT and SNEGSKA (reference sequence). This CDR3 contains 12 residues. This CDR3 is CSARLDSDTQYF.

This chain uses TRBV2 with TRBJ1-1; without DNA, the TCRdb call of TRBD1 cannot be checked. Germline CDR1 reads SNHLY; CDR2 reads FYNNEI. The CDR3 consists of 15 residues. The CDR3 loop reads CASRASGLMNTEAFF.

V gene TRBV20-1 combines with J gene TRBJ2-1; TCRdb proposes TRBD2, but this gene call is untestable without DNA. This CDR3 comprises 17 residues. CDR1 is DFQATT, CDR2 SNEGSKA, per germline (reference sequence). CDR3: CSARDWGASGSPHEQFF.

V is TRBV24-1 and J is TRBJ2-1; TCRdb reports TRBD1, a call that lacks DNA to check it against. There are 13 residues in the CDR3. In germline, CDR1 is KGHDR, CDR2 SFDVKD. This CDR3 reads CATSDLRGGVQFF.

The V call is TRBV6-2 or TRBV6-3, the J call TRBJ2-7; TCRdb's D call of TRBD2 is untestable without DNA. CDR3 size: 16 residues. Germline CDR1 is MNHEY and CDR2 is SVGEGT. CDR3: CASSPPVKRGTYEQYF.

The chain joins TRBV12-5 to TRBJ1-5; TCRdb's assignment of TRBD1 cannot be checked, as there is no DNA. The CDR3 length is 13 residues. CDR1 is LGHNT and CDR2 is FRNRAP in the germline V gene. The CDR3 loop reads CASAWGVGQPQHF.

The J gene is TRBJ2-1, the V gene TRBV5-1; the TCRdb D gene call, TRBD2, has no DNA to confirm it. Germline values: CDR1 SGHRS, CDR2 YFSETQ. The CDR3 runs to 17 residues. The CDR3 sequence: CASSSSTSGGAYNEQFF.

This sequence joins TRBV6-1 and TRBJ2-7; the TCRdb D gene call, TRBD2, has no DNA to confirm it. CDR3 length equals 15 residues. Germline V CDR1 and CDR2: MNHNS, SASEGT. CDR3: CASTQGVAGAYEQYF.

The chain combines TRBV12-3 or TRBV12-4 with TRBJ2-3; there is no DNA to check the TCRdb D call of TRBD2. The CDR3 sequence is 15 residues long. The CDR3 sequence is CASSLGAGGADTQYF.

The chain employs TRBV28 and TRBJ2-7. From germline, CDR1 is MDHEN and CDR2 SYDVKM. The CDR3 contains 14 residues. The CDR3 sequence is CASSTRQGPYEQYF.

The chain recombines TRBV7-2 with TRBJ2-2. The germline V gene has CDR1 SGHTA and CDR2 FQGNSA. The CDR3 is 15 residues long. The CDR3 sequence: CASYGESRTTGELFF.

The V call is TRBV20-1, the J call TRBJ2-5; no DNA is available, so the TRBD1 call from TCRdb remains unchecked. The CDR3 runs to 13 residues. The germline V gene has CDR1 DFQATT and CDR2 SNEGSKA (reference sequence). CDR3 loop: CSAPTGAQETQYF.

The V call is TRBV7-9, the J call TRBJ2-2; TCRdb proposes TRBD2, but this gene call is untestable without DNA. The length of the CDR3 is 16 residues. CDR1 is SEHNR, CDR2 FQNEAQ, per germline (reference sequence). CDR3 loop: CASRVAGGPHTGELFF.

The rearrangement uses TRBV5-1 and TRBJ2-6; absent DNA, TCRdb's TRBD1 call cannot be checked. This CDR3 has 18 amino acids. Germline values: CDR1 SGHRS, CDR2 YFSETQ. The CDR3 is CASSLWTGTSSGANVLTF.

The chain uses TRBV24-1 and TRBJ2-1; the TCRdb D gene call, TRBD1, has no DNA to confirm it. CDR3 length equals 16 residues. Germline V lookup: CDR1 KGHDR, CDR2 SFDVKD. The CDR3 sequence is CATSDFRGPQRDEQFF.